These 25 T cell receptor beta chains share one sample of origin, sequenced in a study of blood T cell repertoires in COVID-19. Measured with immunoSEQ multiplex PCR; TCRdb has only the in-frame clones, and not every one. The sample lists over 300,000 clones, 85% to 90% seen once, with roughly 0.97% in the top ten. The specimen was PBMCs or T cells enriched from blood (not recorded which). The source of these receptors is a woman aged 25 to 39 with acute COVID-19.

As concerns this clone: The same CDR3 is also encoded by other DNA sequences in this sample. The chain links TRBV5-1 to TRBJ1-2; 8 bases agree with TRBD1. J gave up 4 bases and V 3 bases, and 5 bases lay outside the gene matches. Germline assignment: CDR1 SGHRS and CDR2 YFSETQ. CDR3 length: 14 amino acids. This CDR3 reads CASSSGTGSYGYTF. The DNA of the CDR3 is TGCGCCAGCAGCTCCGGGACAGGTTCCTATGGCTACACCTTC.

The V gene is TRBV18, the J gene TRBJ2-7; TRBD1 aligns across 8 bases. This CDR3 contains 15 residues. Germline lookup yields CDR1 KGHSH and CDR2 LQKENI. V shed 0 bases and J 2 bases; nucleotides not matched to a gene: 3. Here the CDR3 reads CASSPPRQGTYEQYF. The CDR3 DNA reads TGTGCCAGCTCACCACCCAGACAGGGGACCTACGAGCAGTACTTC. Filled out from reference TRBV18 and TRBJ2-7, the complete variable domain reads NAGVMQNPRHLVRRRGQEARLRCSPMKGHSHVYWYRQLPEEGLKFMVYLQKENIIDESGMPKERFSAEFPKEGPSILRIQQVVRGDSAAYFCASSPPRQGTYEQYFGPGTRLTVT.

In DNA form, the CDR3 reads TGTGCCAGCAGTCTGACTGGGAGCCGCACAGATACGCAGTATTTT. Its protein product is CASSLTGSRTDTQYF. This chain joins TRBV6-4 and TRBJ2-3; D is possibly TRBD2 (5 bases). Trimming took 5 bases from V and 1 from J, leaving 13 bases between them. The CDR3 is 15 amino acids. The germline gives CDR1 MRHNA, CDR2 SNTAGT.

Only a few counts were recorded for this clone. This rearrangement joins TRBV7-3 to TRBJ1-1; 10 bases map to TRBD1. The CDR3 runs 18 residues. The V and J ends lost 1 base and 7 bases, in that order; junction bases with no gene match: 15. Germline values: CDR1 SGHTA, CDR2 FQGTGA. The CDR3 DNA reads TGTGCCAGCAGCTTAAACGCCTTTCCGGGACAGGGGTCTCGTGAAGCTTTCTTT. Protein: CASSLNAFPGQGSREAFF.

This clone was seen only a few times. The chain combines TRBV24-1 with TRBJ2-3, with TRBD1 as a possible D gene (6 bases). CDR1 KGHDR and CDR2 SFDVKD come from the germline V gene. This CDR3 has 17 amino acids. V was trimmed by 3 bases and J by 4 bases, leaving 19 bases between them. CDR3 nucleotide sequence: TGTGCCACCAGTGATCCCACTCGCACAGGGTACGCAGATACGCAGTATTTT. Translation gives CATSDPTRTGYADTQYF.

This sequence joins TRBV5-1 and TRBJ1-2; 9 bases match TRBD1. CDR1 and CDR2 from the germline V gene are SGHRS and YFSETQ. This CDR3 contains 15 residues. The V segment lost 0 bases and the J segment 6 bases; nucleotides outside the gene matches: 6. DNA of the CDR3: TGCGCCAGCAGCTTGGGCGGGACAGGGAAGGATGGCTACACCTTC. Protein sequence: CASSLGGTGKDGYTF.

The genes are TRBV5-1 and TRBJ1-1, with 7 bases that match TRBD1. Germline V gene lookup returns CDR1 SGHRS and CDR2 YFSETQ. This CDR3 contains 14 residues. With 2 bases clipped from V and 5 bases from J, the junction kept 6 bases outside the gene matches. In nucleotides, the CDR3 is TGCGCCAGCAGCTTAACAGGGGCGGGAACTGAAGCTTTCTTT. This sequence encodes CASSLTGAGTEAFF.

V is TRBV11-2 and J is TRBJ1-6, with D hard to call. CDR1 and CDR2 (germline): SGHAT, FQNNGV. Trimming cost V 3 bases and J 3 bases, with 3 bases left between them. The CDR3 is 13 residues long. CDR3 bases: TGTGCCAGCAGCTTCGGCTATAATTCACCCCTCCACTTT. It codes for CASSFGYNSPLHF. Supplemented by reference TRBV11-2 and TRBJ1-6, the full variable domain reads EAGVAQSPRYKIIEKRQSVAFWCNPISGHATLYWYQQILGQGPKLLIQFQNNGVVDDSQLPKDRFSAERLKGVDSTLKIQPAKLEDSAVYLCASSFGYNSPLHFGNGTRLTVT.

The chain employs TRBV10-2 and TRBJ2-3; TRBD2 matches 9 bases. Germline lookup yields CDR1 WSHSY and CDR2 SAAADI. Trimming cost V 2 bases and J 3 bases; bases outside gene matches: 15. The CDR3 spans 19 residues. The CDR3 sequence is CASSEGGGFASGVTDTQYF. In DNA, the CDR3 is TGCGCCAGCAGTGAGGGGGGAGGGTTTGCTAGCGGGGTAACAGATACGCAGTATTTT.

The chain carries TRBV10-3 and TRBJ2-7; D is possibly TRBD2 (6 bases). Germline CDR1 reads ENHRY; CDR2 reads SYGVKD. V dropped 6 bases and J dropped 4 bases, with 19 bases sitting between them. The CDR3 sequence is 15 residues long. In DNA, the CDR3 is TGTGCCATCAGGGAAAGTTCCGGCGGAGGGTACGAGCAGTACTTC. As protein: CAIRESSGGGYEQYF.

This clone was counted once. The chain links TRBV7-9 to TRBJ2-1, with D possibly TRBD1 on 5 matching bases. CDR1 and CDR2 from the germline V gene are SEHNR and FQNEAQ (reference sequence). CDR3 length: 15 residues. V was clipped by 2 bases and J by 5 bases, with 13 bases between them. The CDR3 protein is CASSLTPGINNEQFF. The CDR3 DNA reads as TGTGCCAGCAGCTTAACTCCAGGGATCAACAATGAGCAGTTCTTC.

The V call is TRBV9, the J call TRBJ1-4; D might be TRBD1 (6 bases). The CDR3 length is 15 residues. Germline V lookup: CDR1 SGDLS, CDR2 YYNGEE. Trimming took 3 bases from V and 4 from J, leaving 13 bases between them. The CDR3 region is CASSERDRSNEKLFF. The CDR3 bases are TGTGCCAGCAGCGAGAGAGACAGGAGTAATGAAAAACTGTTTTTT.

This chain connects TRBV29-1 to TRBJ2-7; the match to TRBD1 covers 7 bases. Losses at the gene ends were 7 bases for V and 0 bases for J; bases not matched to a gene: 9. Germline CDR1 and CDR2: SQVTM and ANQGSEA. The CDR3 is 14 residues long. CDR3 loop: CSARTGANSYEQYF. In DNA form, the CDR3 reads TGCAGCGCGCGCACAGGGGCCAACTCCTACGAGCAGTACTTC.

The chain recombines TRBV6-5 with TRBJ1-1; the D gene is possibly TRBD1 (5 bases). Germline CDR1 reads MNHEY; CDR2 reads SVGAGI. CDR3 length: 15 residues. Trimming took 0 bases from V and 4 from J, leaving 12 bases between them. The CDR3 DNA follows: TGTGCCAGCAGTTACTCGCCGACAGCCGGCACTGAAGCTTTCTTT. As protein: CASSYSPTAGTEAFF.

CDR3 residues: CASSFRQGAGEAFF. The CDR3 nucleotides read TGCGCCAGCAGCTTCAGACAGGGGGCCGGTGAAGCTTTCTTT. The chain couples TRBV5-1 to TRBJ1-1, with 10 bases that match TRBD1. Germline CDR1 reads SGHRS; CDR2 reads YFSETQ. This CDR3 comprises 14 residues. V shed 2 bases, J shed 7 bases, and the junction held 5 bases outside the gene matches.

This chain joins TRBV4-1 and TRBJ1-4, with D tentatively TRBD1 (5 bases). CDR1 is MGHRA and CDR2 is YSYEKL in the germline V gene. The CDR3 sequence is 18 residues long. The ends were cut back, 6 bases at V and 1 base at J, with 21 bases in the middle. CDR3 protein: CASSRLGGEVKTNEKLFF. The CDR3 nucleotides read TGCGCCAGCAGTCGGTTGGGGGGAGAAGTAAAAACTAATGAAAAACTGTTTTTT.

CDR3 sequence (DNA): TGTGCTAGTGGTTTGGCCCCCCTAGCGGGGGGCCCAGATACGCAGTATTTT. This codes for CASGLAPLAGGPDTQYF. V usage is TRBV12-5 and J usage is TRBJ2-3; 11 positions match TRBD2. The CDR3 covers 17 residues. Per germline, CDR1 LGHNT and CDR2 FRNRAP. The V gene end was trimmed by 1 base and the J gene end by 4 bases; junction bases not matched to a gene: 7. The whole variable domain, remainder taken from reference TRBV12-5 and TRBJ2-3, is DARVTQTPRHKVTEMGQEVTMRCQPILGHNTVFWYRQTMMQGLELLAYFRNRAPLDDSGMPKDRFSAEMPDATLATLKIQPSEPRDSAVYFCASGLAPLAGGPDTQYFGPGTRLTVL.

This clone appeared a single time. CDR3 bases: TGTGCCAGCAGCTTAGATCTAAGGGGCTCTGAAGCTTTCTTT. Translated, it gives CASSLDLRGSEAFF. The chain is built from TRBV11-2 and TRBJ1-1, with D perhaps matching TRBD1 (5 bases). This CDR3 comprises 14 residues. The V gene's germline CDR1 is SGHAT and CDR2 FQNNGV. V was shortened by 0 bases and J by 6 bases, with 11 bases between the two germline ends.

The chain couples TRBV21-1 to TRBJ2-1; the table's D call, TRBD1, was not checked against the DNA. TRBV21-1 is a recognized pseudogene. The CDR3 has 13 residues. The CDR3 coding sequence is TGTGCCAGCAGGCTGCAGAACTACAATGAGCAGTTCTTC. Its translation: CASRLQNYNEQFF.

This chain joins TRBV19 and TRBJ2-6; D possibly corresponds to TRBD2 (6 bases). V was cut by 7 bases and J by 1 base, with 14 bases left in between. The V gene's germline CDR1 is LNHDA and CDR2 SQIVND (reference sequence). The CDR3 totals 16 residues. CDR3 residues: CASTLGRGSGANVLTF. In DNA form, the CDR3 reads TGTGCCAGTACCTTAGGTCGGGGGTCTGGGGCCAACGTCCTGACTTTC.

J is TRBJ1-1 and V is TRBV18; maybe TRBD1 (5 bases). Germline CDR1 is KGHSH and CDR2 is LQKENI. V was shortened by 0 bases and J by 7 bases, with 12 bases between the two germline ends. The length of the CDR3 is 14 residues. The CDR3 loop reads CASSPPEGRVEAFF. The CDR3 DNA follows: TGTGCCAGCTCACCACCCGAGGGGAGGGTTGAAGCTTTCTTT.

This chain links TRBV6-4 with TRBJ1-1; D is unresolved. The V end lost 11 bases, the J end lost 1 base, and 8 bases lay between the germline ends. This CDR3 is built from 11 residues. CDR1 is MRHNA and CDR2 is SNTAGT in the germline V gene. CDR3 amino acids: CAFPRNTEAFF. The CDR3 region has the DNA TGTGCCTTCCCTAGGAACACTGAAGCTTTCTTT.

V and J are TRBV3-1 (or the pseudogene TRBV3-2) and TRBJ2-2, with D tentatively TRBD1 (6 bases). The CDR3 runs to 15 residues. V was trimmed by 2 bases and J by 6 bases, leaving 13 bases between them. Germline CDR1 LGHDT, CDR2 YNNKEL (reference sequence). This CDR3 reads CASSQSPGDAGELFF. CDR3 bases: TGTGCCAGCAGCCAATCCCCAGGGGACGCCGGGGAGCTGTTTTTT.

The genes are TRBV2 and TRBJ1-4, with 7 bases identical to TRBD1. Looked up from germline, CDR1 is SNHLY and CDR2 is FYNNEI. V lost 5 bases to trimming and J lost 0 bases; unmatched junction nucleotides: 3. The CDR3 covers 15 residues. CDR3 DNA: TGTGCCAGCAGTACAGGGGAAGCAACTAATGAAAAACTGTTTTTT. Its protein product is CASSTGEATNEKLFF.

The rearrangement links TRBV11-3 to TRBJ2-1; D possibly corresponds to TRBD1 (6 bases). The CDR3 totals 14 residues. V lost 5 bases and J lost 7, with 15 bases in between. Germline V gene sequence: CDR1 SGHNT, CDR2 YENEEA. CDR3 in DNA: TGTGCCAGCAGCCTACAGGGTTCATGGAATGAGCAGTTCTTC. Translated, it gives CASSLQGSWNEQFF.